At least ten counts were recorded for the clone carrying this T cell receptor beta chain. Its antigen is not known. The sample originates from a study of T-cell reconstitution after alpha-beta-depleted transplantation in children. Findings and limits, study-wide: Recipient T cells and thymic progenitors that survived were the source of the high TCRbeta diversity seen at day 60 in some patients. T-cell counts and diversity at one year post-transplant came mainly from newly produced T cells. Two months or so post-transplant, alpha-beta T cells reportedly derived from several hundred expanded graft clones.

There are 15 residues in the CDR3. Trimming shortened V by 6 bases and J by 2 bases, and 16 bases separated the two germline ends. A library of TCRbeta sequences, prepared with unique molecular identifiers, was generated. One entry per CDR3 protein results from TCRdb running MiXCR on the PCR reads. The table has about 590,000 distinct CDR3 sequences, approximately 13% seen once; the top ten hold over 2%. The receptor was derived from a male patient between 10 and 17 years old who had a stem cell transplant for acute myeloid leukemia, so the T cells may come from the graft donor. This chain links TRBV12-3 or TRBV12-4 with TRBJ1-2; TRBD1 might be the D (5 bases). This specimen was PBMCs, mostly from graft donor cells, taken 360 days after TCRalphabeta/CD19-depleted stem cell transplant. CDR3 region: CASSSTPTVNYGYTF. DNA of the CDR3: TGTGCCAGCAGCTCTACCCCGACAGTGAACTATGGCTACACCTTC.